Listed here are 15 T cell receptor beta chains from one sample, sequenced in a study of beta chain features in type 1 diabetes. The entirety of the isolated RNA underwent reverse transcription, so expressed TCRB transcripts were sequenced. Produced via immunoSEQ multiplex PCR; TCRdb's table is partial and in-frame only. The table has fewer than 650,000 clones, less than 20% seen once. The specimen sequenced was naive CD4+ T cells from blood. The receptors originated from a man aged 18 to 35 in good health.

The chain recombines TRBV19 with TRBJ2-7; TRBD1 aligns across 9 bases. The CDR3 has 16 amino acids. V trimming: 5 bases; J trimming: 4 bases; junction bases outside the gene matches: 12. The V gene's germline CDR1 is LNHDA and CDR2 SQIVND (reference sequence). The CDR3 bases are TGTGCCAGTAGTGCCCCGACAGGGGGGCCTACGTACGAGCAGTACTTC. Protein sequence: CASSAPTGGPTYEQYF.

This clone was recorded a few times. This sequence joins TRBV5-6 and TRBJ2-2, with a weak D call TRBD2 (6 bases). From germline, CDR1 is SGHDT and CDR2 YYEEEE. The V end lost 1 base, the J end lost 4 bases, and 14 bases lay between the germline ends. The CDR3 consists of 16 residues. The CDR3 nucleotides read TGTGCCAGCAGCTTGAGGTCGGGAGTTGGCACCGGGGAGCTGTTTTTT. It yields the protein CASSLRSGVGTGELFF. The full variable domain, with the rest looked up from reference TRBV5-6 and TRBJ2-2, is DAGVTQSPTHLIKTRGQQVTLRCSPKSGHDTVSWYQQALGQGPQFIFQYYEEEERQRGNFPDRFSGHQFPNYSSELNVNALLLGDSALYLCASSLRSGVGTGELFFGEGSRLTVL.

This chain links TRBV7-3 with TRBJ2-7; 8 bases align to TRBD2. The CDR3 consists of 14 residues. The V gene end was trimmed by 4 bases and the J gene end by 4 bases; junction bases not matched to a gene: 6. CDR1 and CDR2 (germline): SGHTA, FQGTGA. The DNA of the CDR3 is TGTGCCAGCAGCTCCCTGGGCGGGAGGTACGAGCAGTACTTC. This sequence encodes CASSSLGGRYEQYF.

This chain uses TRBV12-5 with TRBJ2-3, with 9 bases aligning to TRBD1. The germline V gene has CDR1 LGHNT and CDR2 FRNRAP. After removal of 2 bases from V and 4 bases from J, the junction contained 1 base not matched to a gene. CDR3 size: 14 residues. CDR3 sequence: CASGLTGGADTQYF. The CDR3 bases are TGTGCTAGTGGTTTGACAGGGGGCGCAGATACGCAGTATTTT.

This clone was seen only a few times. The rearrangement uses TRBV7-8 and TRBJ2-5, with 16 bases lining up with TRBD2. After removal of 4 bases from V and 3 bases from J, the junction contained 14 bases not matched to a gene. The CDR3 covers 20 residues. The germline V gene encodes CDR1 SGHVS and CDR2 FQNEAQ. Here the CDR3 reads CASSYSRSPGLAGGKETQYF. The CDR3 DNA reads as TGTGCCAGCAGCTACAGCCGCTCTCCGGGACTAGCGGGAGGGAAAGAGACCCAGTACTTC.

This clone turned up a few times. The CDR3 loop is CASSLGGGDQPQHF. CDR3 nucleotides: TGTGCCAGCAGCTTGGGAGGGGGAGATCAGCCCCAGCATTTT. The chain joins TRBV5-5 to TRBJ1-5; perhaps TRBD1 as D (6 bases). V was shortened by 0 bases and J by 5 bases, with 9 bases between the two germline ends. This CDR3 region has 14 residues. Per the germline V gene, CDR1 is SGHKS and CDR2 is YYEKEE (reference sequence).

This clone appeared many times. Its ends do not fully match the called genes, so a read error is possible. CDR3 loop: CASSQSRPFMIF. The CDR3 region has the DNA TGCGCCAGCAGTCAATCACGACCCTTCATGATCTTC. The rearrangement links TRBV23-1 to TRBJ2-1; no firm D call. TRBV23-1 is an open reading frame, and its role is uncertain. This CDR3 is built from 12 residues.

The chain uses TRBV10-3 and TRBJ2-2; D not resolved. The CDR3 contains 12 residues. Germline values: CDR1 ENHRY, CDR2 SYGVKD. V dropped 6 bases and J dropped 1 base, with 3 bases sitting between them. The CDR3: CAIRWNTGELFF. The CDR3 coding sequence is TGTGCCATCAGGTGGAACACCGGGGAGCTGTTTTTT.

V is TRBV29-1 and J is TRBJ2-7, with 11 nucleotides matching TRBD1. The CDR3 contains 15 residues. The germline V gene has CDR1 SQVTM and CDR2 ANQGSEA. V lost 3 bases and J lost 3; bases outside the gene matches: 7. The CDR3 protein is CSVEEDRGLVYEQYF. The CDR3 nucleotides read TGCAGCGTTGAGGAGGACAGGGGGCTAGTCTACGAGCAGTACTTC.

This clone was detected only a few times. The chain has TRBV5-4 and TRBJ2-1, with 9 bases that match TRBD1. The CDR3 covers 15 residues. V lost 4 bases, J lost 6 bases, and 8 bases stayed unmatched. CDR1 and CDR2 (germline): SGHNT, YYREEE (reference sequence). CDR3 region: CASSQDRGGFNEQFF. CDR3 bases: TGTGCCAGCAGCCAGGACAGGGGAGGGTTCAATGAGCAGTTCTTC.

This clone appeared a few times. The rearrangement links TRBV9 to TRBJ1-1; 8 positions match TRBD1. This CDR3 is 16 amino acids long. Losses at the gene ends were 0 bases for V and 4 bases for J; bases not matched to a gene: 8. CDR1 is SGDLS, CDR2 YYNGEE, per germline. DNA for the CDR3: TGTGCCAGCAGCGTAGCTCCAGGGGGCAAGGTCACTGAAGCTTTCTTT. It codes for CASSVAPGGKVTEAFF.

The rearrangement links TRBV27 to TRBJ2-6, with D uncertain. This CDR3 is 17 amino acids long. CDR1 and CDR2 (germline): MNHEY, SMNVEV (reference sequence). The V gene lost 5 bases and the J gene lost 4 bases, with 18 bases spanning the gap. The CDR3 DNA reads TGTGCCAGCAGTGCGTCCCTCATAGGTGTGGGGGCCAACGTCCTGACTTTC. Protein product: CASSASLIGVGANVLTF.

The rearrangement links TRBV21-1 to TRBJ1-2; the table's D call, TRBD1, was not checked against the DNA. TRBV21-1 is listed as a pseudogene. The CDR3 spans 15 residues. The CDR3 DNA sequence: TGTGCCAGCAGCAGACCCCCAGGCGTTGCCTATGGCTACACCTTC. Its translation: CASSRPPGVAYGYTF.

About this clone itself: This sample includes further DNA sequences coding for the same CDR3. The rearrangement uses TRBV5-1 and TRBJ2-2; D ambiguous. The CDR3 is 13 residues long. CDR1 is SGHRS and CDR2 is YFSETQ in the germline V gene. V was trimmed by 0 bases and J by 5 bases, leaving 5 bases between them. In DNA form, the CDR3 reads TGCGCCAGCAGCTTGGTTGGAACCGGGGAGCTGTTTTTT. Protein: CASSLVGTGELFF.

The gene calls are TRBV18 and TRBJ2-2; D is unresolved. The germline CDR1 and CDR2 sequences are KGHSH and LQKENI. The CDR3 loop spans 15 amino acids. V lost 4 bases to trimming and J lost 8 bases, with 17 bases between them. CDR3 sequence (DNA): TGTGCCAGCTCACTGGACCAGACCCTACAAGGGGAGCTGTTTTTT. Protein sequence: CASSLDQTLQGELFF.